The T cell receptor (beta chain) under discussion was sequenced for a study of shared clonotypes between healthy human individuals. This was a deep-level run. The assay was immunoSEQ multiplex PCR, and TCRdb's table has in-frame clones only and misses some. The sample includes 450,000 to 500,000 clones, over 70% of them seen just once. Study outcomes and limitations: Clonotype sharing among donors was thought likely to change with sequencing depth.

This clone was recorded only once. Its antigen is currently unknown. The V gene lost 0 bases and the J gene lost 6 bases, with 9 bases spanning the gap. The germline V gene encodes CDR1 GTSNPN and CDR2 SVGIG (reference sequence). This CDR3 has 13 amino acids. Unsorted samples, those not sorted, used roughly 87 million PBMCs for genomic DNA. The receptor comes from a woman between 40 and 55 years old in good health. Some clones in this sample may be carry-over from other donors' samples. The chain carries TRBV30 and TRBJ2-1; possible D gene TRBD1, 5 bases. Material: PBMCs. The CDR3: CAWSVQRGNEQFF. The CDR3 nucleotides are TGTGCCTGGAGTGTACAAAGGGGCAATGAGCAGTTCTTC.